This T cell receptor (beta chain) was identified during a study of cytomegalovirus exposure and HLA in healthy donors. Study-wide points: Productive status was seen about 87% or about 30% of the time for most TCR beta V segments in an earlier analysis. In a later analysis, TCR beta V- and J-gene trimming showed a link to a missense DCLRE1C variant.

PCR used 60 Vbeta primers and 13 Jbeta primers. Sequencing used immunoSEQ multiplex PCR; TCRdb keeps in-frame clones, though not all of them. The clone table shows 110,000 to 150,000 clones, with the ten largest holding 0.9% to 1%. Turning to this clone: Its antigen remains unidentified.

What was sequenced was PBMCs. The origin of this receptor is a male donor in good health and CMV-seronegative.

The CDR3 nucleotides read TGTGCCAGCAGCGAAAATACCCGGGACAGGAGCTCTGGGGCCAACGTCCTGACTTTC. Translating it yields CASSENTRDRSSGANVLTF. The V call is TRBV9, the J call TRBJ2-6, with 8 bases identical to TRBD1. The CDR3 runs 19 residues. J gave up 0 bases and V 3 bases, and 11 bases lay outside the gene matches. Germline CDR1 and CDR2: SGDLS and YYNGEE.